These 22 T cell receptor beta chains were all obtained from the same sample, sequenced in a study of shared clonotypes between healthy human individuals. Repertoires were generated with immunoSEQ multiplex PCR, while TCRdb's copy carries only in-frame clones and drops some. This table holds approximately 710,000 clones, roughly 87% found once. The sample consisted of memory CD8+ T cells from PBMCs. The subset here: CD45RO+ cells pooled with CCR7-negative TemRA cells. These receptor sequences come from a man aged 18 to 30 in good health. Some clones in this sample may be carry-over from other donors' samples.

The chain has TRBV4-3 and TRBJ1-5, with D uncertain. The V gene's germline CDR1 is LGHNA and CDR2 YSLEER. The CDR3 contains 14 residues. The V gene lost 3 bases and the J gene lost 7 bases, with 13 bases spanning the gap. The CDR3 here is CASSQDRIRQPQHF. The CDR3 DNA reads as TGCGCCAGCAGCCAGGACCGCATCAGGCAGCCCCAGCATTTT.

This chain links TRBV11-3 with TRBJ2-1; D not certain. V lost 2 bases to trimming and J lost 9 bases, with 17 bases between them. CDR3 size: 15 residues. Germline lookup yields CDR1 SGHNT and CDR2 YENEEA. The CDR3 sequence is CASSLWLWKGAEQFF. The CDR3 DNA sequence: TGTGCCAGCAGCTTATGGCTGTGGAAGGGTGCTGAGCAGTTCTTC.

This chain links TRBV30 with TRBJ1-2; D is ambiguous. The V gene's germline CDR1 is GTSNPN and CDR2 SVGIG (reference sequence). This CDR3 has 15 amino acids. Trimming stripped 0 bases from V and 1 base from J, with 12 bases between. The CDR3 nucleotides are TGTGCCTGGAGTGTACAGATCCATGTTAACTATGGCTACACCTTC. This translates into CAWSVQIHVNYGYTF. Full variable domain (outside the CDR3, taken from reference TRBV30 and TRBJ1-2): SQTIHQWPATLVQPVGSPLSLECTVEGTSNPNLYWYRQAAGRGLQLLFYSVGIGQISSEVPQNLSASRPQDRQFILSSKKLLLSDSGFYLCAWSVQIHVNYGYTFGSGTRLTVV.

The gene calls are TRBV7-9 and TRBJ2-5, with 11 bases that match TRBD2. Germline CDR1 reads SEHNR; CDR2 reads FQNEAQ (reference sequence). The CDR3 consists of 19 residues. The V and J ends lost 5 bases and 2 bases, in that order; junction bases with no gene match: 16. The CDR3 DNA reads TGTGCCAGCAGCACCCGACTAGCGGGAAAGCGGAGAGGTCAAGAGACCCAGTACTTC. Its protein is CASSTRLAGKRRGQETQYF.

This clone appeared a single time. The chain combines TRBV6-1 with TRBJ1-2; D unresolved. V was pared by 7 bases and J by 6 bases, with 18 bases between. Germline CDR1 is MNHNS and CDR2 is SASEGT. This CDR3 region has 14 residues. CDR3 DNA sequence: TGTGCCAGCAAGGGCCCGGGTCTTTGGGATGGCTACACCTTC. This encodes CASKGPGLWDGYTF.

The rearrangement uses TRBV2 and TRBJ2-7; tentatively, D is TRBD1 or TRBD2 (5 bases each). V was trimmed by 10 bases and J by 3 bases, leaving 16 bases between them. This CDR3 contains 13 residues. Germline-derived CDR1 and CDR2 are SNHLY and FYNNEI. The chain's CDR3 is CATITGTDYEQYF. The DNA for the CDR3 is TGTGCCACCATAACTGGGACGGACTACGAGCAGTACTTC.

The chain links TRBV5-5 to TRBJ1-2, with D possibly TRBD1 on 6 matching bases. Per the germline V gene, CDR1 is SGHKS and CDR2 is YYEKEE (reference sequence). V was trimmed by 0 bases and J by 5 bases, leaving 17 bases between them. The CDR3 has 16 amino acids. Here the CDR3 DNA reads TGTGCCAGCAGCTTGGCGGCAGGGGAGTGGCAATATGGCTACACCTTC. Translated, it gives CASSLAAGEWQYGYTF.

The rearrangement links TRBV28 to TRBJ2-7; 13 positions match TRBD2. The CDR3 covers 15 residues. Losses at the gene ends were 2 bases for V and 3 bases for J; bases not matched to a gene: 1. Per germline, CDR1 MDHEN and CDR2 SYDVKM. CDR3 region: CASSLGTSGIYEQYF. CDR3 nucleotides: TGTGCCAGCAGTTTAGGGACTAGCGGGATCTACGAGCAGTACTTC. The full variable domain, its missing parts supplied by reference TRBV28 and TRBJ2-7, is DVKVTQSSRYLVKRTGEKVFLECVQDMDHENMFWYRQDPGLGLRLIYFSYDVKMKEKGDIPEGYSVSREKKERFSLILESASTNQTSMYLCASSLGTSGIYEQYFGPGTRLTVT.

The V call is TRBV30, the J call TRBJ2-7; 8 nucleotides match TRBD1. This CDR3 comprises 15 residues. Germline V gene lookup returns CDR1 GTSNPN and CDR2 SVGIG (reference sequence). After removal of 0 bases from V and 4 bases from J, the junction contained 8 bases not matched to a gene. The CDR3 nucleotides are TGTGCCTGGAGTGTAGCGGCAGGGGGCAAATACGAGCAGTACTTC. This codes for CAWSVAAGGKYEQYF.

This CDR3 reads CASSVVVEPYTGELFF. The CDR3 bases are TGTGCCAGCAGCGTAGTGGTGGAACCCTACACCGGGGAGCTGTTTTTT. The V call is TRBV9, the J call TRBJ2-2; D is unresolved. CDR3 size: 16 residues. The germline V gene has CDR1 SGDLS and CDR2 YYNGEE. V was clipped by 0 bases and J by 3 bases, with 12 bases between them.

This chain links TRBV6-6 with TRBJ1-2; TRBD1 agrees at 12 bases. Germline assignment: CDR1 MNHNY and CDR2 SVGAGI (reference sequence). J was trimmed by 3 bases and V by 6 bases; bases with no gene match: 8. The CDR3 covers 16 residues. This CDR3 reads CASRLGDRGPDYGYTF. The CDR3 nucleotides are TGTGCCAGCAGACTGGGGGACAGGGGGCCGGACTATGGCTACACCTTC.

J is TRBJ2-7 and V is TRBV15, with D possibly being TRBD2 (7 bases). The CDR3 loop spans 16 amino acids. V lost 5 bases, J lost 2 bases, and 19 bases lay in between. Germline lookup yields CDR1 LNHNV and CDR2 YYDKDF (reference sequence). CDR3 bases: TGTGCCACCAGCGCCGGATGGGGGGGCGACCCCTACGAGCAGTACTTC. Encoded protein: CATSAGWGGDPYEQYF. The full variable domain, rest sourced from reference TRBV15 and TRBJ2-7, is DAMVIQNPRYQVTQFGKPVTLSCSQTLNHNVMYWYQQKSSQAPKLLFHYYDKDFNNEADTPDNFQSRRPNTSFCFLDIRSPGLGDTAMYLCATSAGWGGDPYEQYFGPGTRLTVT.

Remarks on this clone: Other nucleotide sequences from this sample produce the same CDR3. The rearrangement uses TRBV7-2 and TRBJ2-7; D possibly corresponds to TRBD2 (6 bases). V lost 1 base, J lost 3 bases, and 10 bases lay in between. CDR3 length: 14 amino acids. Per the germline V gene, CDR1 is SGHTA and CDR2 is FQGNSA. CDR3 DNA: TGTGCCAGCAGCTTAGACTGGGGACTCTACGAGCAGTACTTC. Translated: CASSLDWGLYEQYF.

The V and J genes are TRBV5-1 and TRBJ2-7; D perhaps matches TRBD1 (6 bases). The germline gives CDR1 SGHRS, CDR2 YFSETQ. The CDR3 is 14 residues long. V lost 2 bases, J lost 6 bases, and 15 bases lay in between. Written as DNA, the CDR3 is TGCGCCAGCAGCTTTCGCACAGGGTCTCGCGAGCAGTACTTC. This codes for CASSFRTGSREQYF.

The rearrangement uses TRBV29-1 and TRBJ2-7; D is ambiguous. The CDR3 has 12 amino acids. V lost 3 bases to trimming and J lost 2 bases, with 8 bases between them. Germline CDR1 reads SQVTM; CDR2 reads ANQGSEA. CDR3 in DNA: TGCAGCGTTGAGGGCCCAGCCTACGAGCAGTACTTC. Protein product: CSVEGPAYEQYF.

The chain uses TRBV27 and TRBJ1-1; no clear D gene. The CDR3 runs to 13 residues. CDR1 is MNHEY and CDR2 is SMNVEV in the germline V gene (reference sequence). V was clipped by 2 bases and J by 1 base, with 5 bases between them. This CDR3 reads CASSLSKNTEAFF. CDR3 nucleotide sequence: TGTGCCAGCAGTTTAAGTAAGAACACTGAAGCTTTCTTT.

This clone was seen just once. The gene calls are TRBV7-8 and TRBJ2-1, with 8 bases lining up with TRBD2. Germline V CDR1 and CDR2: SGHVS, FQNEAQ. The CDR3 is 15 amino acids. Germline trimming cut 5 bases from V and 3 bases from J; bases unmatched to any gene: 6. The DNA of the CDR3 is TGTGCCAGCAGCCCGGAGCGGGGGATCTACAATGAGCAGTTCTTC. Translated, it gives CASSPERGIYNEQFF.

This rearrangement joins TRBV28 to TRBJ1-2; D may be TRBD1 (5 bases). This CDR3 contains 16 residues. The germline V gene has CDR1 MDHEN and CDR2 SYDVKM. V was pared by 6 bases and J by 0 bases, with 17 bases between. The CDR3 here is CASSDPGPIANYGYTF. The CDR3 nucleotides are TGTGCCAGCAGCGACCCGGGACCGATAGCTAACTATGGCTACACCTTC.

This chain links TRBV7-8 with TRBJ2-7; 10 nucleotides align to TRBD2. From germline, CDR1 is SGHVS and CDR2 FQNEAQ. The CDR3 consists of 15 residues. Losses at the gene ends were 1 base for V and 6 bases for J; bases not matched to a gene: 6. CDR3 protein: CASSLGASGSSEQYF. The DNA for the CDR3 is TGTGCCAGCAGCTTAGGGGCTAGCGGGAGTTCCGAGCAGTACTTC. Full variable domain (missing parts from reference TRBV7-8 and TRBJ2-7): GAGVSQSPRYKVAKRGQDVALRCDPISGHVSLFWYQQALGQGPEFLTYFQNEAQLDKSGLPSDRFFAERPEGSVSTLKIQRTQQEDSAVYLCASSLGASGSSEQYFGPGTRLTVT.

A few counts support this clone. The rearrangement links TRBV15 to TRBJ1-4; 7 nucleotides agree with TRBD1. J gave up 8 bases and V 5 bases, and 8 bases lay outside the gene matches. CDR3 length: 14 residues. CDR1 and CDR2 from the germline V gene are LNHNV and YYDKDF (reference sequence). CDR3 sequence (DNA): TGTGCCACCAGCGGGGGGACAGCTCGGGAAAAACTGTTTTTT. It encodes CATSGGTAREKLFF.

The sample holds a few counts of this clone. This chain uses TRBV27 with TRBJ2-1; the D gene could be TRBD1 or TRBD2 (5 bases each). Germline lookup yields CDR1 MNHEY and CDR2 SMNVEV (reference sequence). This CDR3 is built from 17 residues. V was clipped by 7 bases and J by 0 bases, with 19 bases between them. The CDR3: CASTNSMGDSSYNEQFF. The CDR3 DNA reads as TGTGCCAGCACGAATTCAATGGGGGATAGCTCCTACAATGAGCAGTTCTTC.

The chain recombines TRBV7-8 with TRBJ1-4; 7 bases align to TRBD1. The V and J ends lost 8 bases and 0 bases, in that order; junction bases with no gene match: 9. This CDR3 is 16 amino acids long. CDR1 SGHVS and CDR2 FQNEAQ come from the germline V gene. The CDR3 loop is CASSQGLNPTNEKLFF. The DNA for the CDR3 is TGTGCCAGCTCACAGGGGCTGAACCCAACTAATGAAAAACTGTTTTTT.